This T cell receptor beta chain appears in the sequencing data of a study of T cell responses to AZD1222 COVID-19 vaccine. Study-wide points: The sample set comprised mostly white British donors with more females, and clonal diversity was possibly underestimated. Two doses of AZD1222 preceded a rise in Spike-specific TCR breadth and depth. Reports indicate that nearly half of spike-specific TCRs are directed at unmutated variant regions.

Analyses pooled second doses at about 4 or about 12 weeks. The repertoire was sequenced with immunoSEQ multiplex PCR; TCRdb's copy has only in-frame clones and lacks some. The sample lists 120,000 or so clones, more than 75% occurring once. In regard to this clone: Its cognate antigen is unknown.

The ends lost 1 base at V and 6 bases at J; junction bases unmatched: 8. The CDR3 has 16 amino acids. The germline V gene encodes CDR1 MGHRA and CDR2 YSYEKL. The sequencing used peripheral blood, collected 28 days after the second AZD1222 dose. The chain joins TRBV4-1 to TRBJ1-5; TRBD1 aligns across 8 bases. This TCR derives from an adult who received the AZD1222 COVID-19 vaccine. The CDR3 DNA is TGCGCCAGCAGCCAAGGGGCCGCCAGGGGGCCTCAGCCCCAGCATTTT. Protein sequence: CASSQGAARGPQPQHF.